These 3 T cell receptor beta chains were sequenced from one sample in a study of blood T cell repertoires in COVID-19. The table came from immunoSEQ multiplex PCR; TCRdb's copy has only in-frame clones and leaves some out. The sample lists hundreds of thousands of clones; 80% to 90% were seen once. The sample was peripheral blood. These receptors all come from a woman aged 25 to 39 with active or convalescent COVID-19.

The chain links TRBV12-5 to TRBJ2-5; 8 positions agree with TRBD1. Germline CDR1 LGHNT, CDR2 FRNRAP. The CDR3 is 16 residues long. V lost 3 bases, J lost 1 base, and 7 bases stayed unmatched. CDR3 in amino acids: CASGFPFGQGQETQYF. CDR3 coding DNA: TGTGCTAGTGGTTTCCCCTTCGGACAGGGCCAAGAGACCCAGTACTTC.

This clone was detected once. This chain connects TRBV5-1 to TRBJ1-1, with 7 bases aligning to TRBD1. The CDR3 consists of 16 residues. Trimming took 2 bases from V and 0 from J; bases not matched to a gene: 7. CDR1 and CDR2 (germline): SGHRS, YFSETQ. The CDR3 protein is CASSLGGVKVNTEAFF. The CDR3 DNA reads as TGCGCCAGCAGCTTAGGGGGCGTTAAAGTGAACACTGAAGCTTTCTTT.

The chain recombines TRBV27 with TRBJ2-7; D remains unclear. V was shortened by 4 bases and J by 2 bases, with 9 bases between the two germline ends. The germline CDR1 and CDR2 sequences are MNHEY and SMNVEV (reference sequence). The CDR3 has 13 amino acids. The CDR3 protein is CASSYSGAYEQYF. The CDR3 DNA sequence: TGTGCCAGCAGTTATTCCGGAGCCTACGAGCAGTACTTC.